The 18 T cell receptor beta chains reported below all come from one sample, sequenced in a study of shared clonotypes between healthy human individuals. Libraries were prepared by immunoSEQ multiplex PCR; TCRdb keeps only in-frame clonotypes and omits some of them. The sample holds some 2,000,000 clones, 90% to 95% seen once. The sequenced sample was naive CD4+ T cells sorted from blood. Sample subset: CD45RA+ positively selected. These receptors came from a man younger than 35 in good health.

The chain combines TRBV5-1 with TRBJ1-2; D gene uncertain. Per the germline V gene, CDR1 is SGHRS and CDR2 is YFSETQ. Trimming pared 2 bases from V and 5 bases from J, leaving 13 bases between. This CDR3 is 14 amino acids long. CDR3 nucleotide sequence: TGCGCCAGCAGCTTAACCGCGTTTATTTATGGCTACACCTTC. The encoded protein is CASSLTAFIYGYTF.

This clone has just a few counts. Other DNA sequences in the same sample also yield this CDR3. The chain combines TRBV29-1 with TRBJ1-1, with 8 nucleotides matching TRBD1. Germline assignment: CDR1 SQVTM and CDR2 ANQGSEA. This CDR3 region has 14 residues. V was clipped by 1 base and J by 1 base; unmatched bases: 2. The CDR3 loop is CSVEVQGANTEAFF. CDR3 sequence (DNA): TGCAGCGTTGAAGTCCAGGGGGCGAACACTGAAGCTTTCTTT.

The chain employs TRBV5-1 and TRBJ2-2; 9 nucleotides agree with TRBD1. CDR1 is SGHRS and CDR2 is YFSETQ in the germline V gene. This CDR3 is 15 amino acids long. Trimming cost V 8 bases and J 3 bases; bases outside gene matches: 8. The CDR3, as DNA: TGCGCCAGTGCTATACAGGGGGCGCACACCGGGGAGCTGTTTTTT. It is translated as CASAIQGAHTGELFF.

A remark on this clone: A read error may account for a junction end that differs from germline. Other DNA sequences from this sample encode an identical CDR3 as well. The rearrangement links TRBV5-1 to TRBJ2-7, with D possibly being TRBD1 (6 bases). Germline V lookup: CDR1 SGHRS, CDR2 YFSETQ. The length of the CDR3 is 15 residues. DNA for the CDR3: TGCGCCAGCTTTAAGGGAACAGGGATTCCCTACGAGCAGTATTTC. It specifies CASFKGTGIPYEQYF.

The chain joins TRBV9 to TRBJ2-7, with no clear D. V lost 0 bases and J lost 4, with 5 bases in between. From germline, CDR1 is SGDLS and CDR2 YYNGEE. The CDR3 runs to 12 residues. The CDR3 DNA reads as TGTGCCAGCAGCGTAGGTATGTACGAGCAGTACTTC. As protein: CASSVGMYEQYF.

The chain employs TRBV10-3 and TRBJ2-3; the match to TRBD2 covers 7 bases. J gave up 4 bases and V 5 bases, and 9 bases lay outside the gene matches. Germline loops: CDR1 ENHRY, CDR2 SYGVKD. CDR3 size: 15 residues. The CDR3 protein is CAISLAVSRPDTQYF. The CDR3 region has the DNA TGTGCCATCAGTCTAGCGGTCTCCCGACCAGATACGCAGTATTTT.

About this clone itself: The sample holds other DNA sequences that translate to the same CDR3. The CDR3 DNA follows: TGTGCCAGCAGCTTAAGGGCGACGAGCACAGATACGCAGTATTTT. It translates to CASSLRATSTDTQYF. The V and J genes are TRBV11-2 and TRBJ2-3; D unresolved. V shed 2 bases and J shed 0 bases, with 9 bases lying between them. Germline lookup yields CDR1 SGHAT and CDR2 FQNNGV. The CDR3 length is 15 residues.

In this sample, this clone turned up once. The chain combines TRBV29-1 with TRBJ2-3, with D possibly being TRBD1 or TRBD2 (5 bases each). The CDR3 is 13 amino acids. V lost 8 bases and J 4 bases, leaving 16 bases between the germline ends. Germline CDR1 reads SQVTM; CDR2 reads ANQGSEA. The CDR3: CSTRDGGSDTQYF. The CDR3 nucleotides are TGCAGCACCAGGGACGGAGGATCAGATACGCAGTATTTT.

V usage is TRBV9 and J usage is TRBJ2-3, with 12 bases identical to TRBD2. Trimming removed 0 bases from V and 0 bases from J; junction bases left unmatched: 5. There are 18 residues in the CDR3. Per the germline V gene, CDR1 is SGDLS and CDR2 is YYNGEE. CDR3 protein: CASSVDPLAGGSTDTQYF. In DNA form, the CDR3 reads TGTGCCAGCAGCGTAGACCCACTAGCGGGAGGAAGCACAGATACGCAGTATTTT. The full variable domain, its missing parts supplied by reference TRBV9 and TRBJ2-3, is DSGVTQTPKHLITATGQRVTLRCSPRSGDLSVYWYQQSLDQGLQFLIQYYNGEERAKGNILERFSAQQFPDLHSELNLSSLELGDSALYFCASSVDPLAGGSTDTQYFGPGTRLTVL.

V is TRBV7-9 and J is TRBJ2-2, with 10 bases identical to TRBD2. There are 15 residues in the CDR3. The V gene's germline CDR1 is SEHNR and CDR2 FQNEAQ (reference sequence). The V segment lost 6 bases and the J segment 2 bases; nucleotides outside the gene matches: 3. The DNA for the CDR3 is TGTGCCAGCAGGCCTAGCGGGGGAAACACCGGGGAGCTGTTTTTT. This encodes CASRPSGGNTGELFF.

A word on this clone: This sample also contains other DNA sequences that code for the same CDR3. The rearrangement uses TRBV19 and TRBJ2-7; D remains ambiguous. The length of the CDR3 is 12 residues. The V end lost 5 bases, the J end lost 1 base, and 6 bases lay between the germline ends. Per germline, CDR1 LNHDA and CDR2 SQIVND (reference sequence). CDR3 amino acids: CASSQRSYEQYF. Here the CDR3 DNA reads TGTGCCAGTAGTCAGCGTTCCTACGAGCAGTACTTC. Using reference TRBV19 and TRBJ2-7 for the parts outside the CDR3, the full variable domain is DGGITQSPKYLFRKEGQNVTLSCEQNLNHDAMYWYRQDPGQGLRLIYYSQIVNDFQKGDIAEGYSVSREKKESFPLTVTSAQKNPTAFYLCASSQRSYEQYFGPGTRLTVT.

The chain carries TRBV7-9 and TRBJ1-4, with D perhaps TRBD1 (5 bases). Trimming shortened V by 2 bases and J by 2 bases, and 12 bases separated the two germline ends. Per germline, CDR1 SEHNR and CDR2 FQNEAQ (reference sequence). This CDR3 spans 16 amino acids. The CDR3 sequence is CASSLTEGLTNEKLFF. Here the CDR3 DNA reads TGTGCCAGCAGCTTAACAGAGGGGCTCACTAATGAAAAACTGTTTTTT. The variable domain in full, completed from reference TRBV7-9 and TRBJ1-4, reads DTGVSQNPRHKITKRGQNVTFRCDPISEHNRLYWYRQTLGQGPEFLTYFQNEAQLEKSRLLSDRFSAERPKGSFSTLEIQRTEQGDSAMYLCASSLTEGLTNEKLFFGSGTQLSVL.

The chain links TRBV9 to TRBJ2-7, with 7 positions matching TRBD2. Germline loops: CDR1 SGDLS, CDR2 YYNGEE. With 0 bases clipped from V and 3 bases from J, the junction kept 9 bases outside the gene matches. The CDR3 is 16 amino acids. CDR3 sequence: CASSVEGTTNLYEQYF. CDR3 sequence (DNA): TGTGCCAGCAGCGTAGAGGGGACTACCAACCTCTACGAGCAGTACTTC. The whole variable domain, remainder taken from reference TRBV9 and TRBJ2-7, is DSGVTQTPKHLITATGQRVTLRCSPRSGDLSVYWYQQSLDQGLQFLIQYYNGEERAKGNILERFSAQQFPDLHSELNLSSLELGDSALYFCASSVEGTTNLYEQYFGPGTRLTVT.

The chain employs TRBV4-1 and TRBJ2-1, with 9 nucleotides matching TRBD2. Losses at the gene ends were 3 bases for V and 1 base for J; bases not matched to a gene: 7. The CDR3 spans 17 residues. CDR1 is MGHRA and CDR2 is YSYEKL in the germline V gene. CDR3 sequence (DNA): TGCGCCAGCAGCCAGGCCATAGCGGGGGTGTCCTACAATGAGCAGTTCTTC. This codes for CASSQAIAGVSYNEQFF.

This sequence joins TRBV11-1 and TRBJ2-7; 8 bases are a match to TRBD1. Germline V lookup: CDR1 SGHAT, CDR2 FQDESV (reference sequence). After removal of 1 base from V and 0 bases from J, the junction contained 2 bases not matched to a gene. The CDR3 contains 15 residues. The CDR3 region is CASSLGQGISYEQYF. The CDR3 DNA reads TGTGCCAGCAGCTTAGGACAGGGGATCTCCTACGAGCAGTACTTC.

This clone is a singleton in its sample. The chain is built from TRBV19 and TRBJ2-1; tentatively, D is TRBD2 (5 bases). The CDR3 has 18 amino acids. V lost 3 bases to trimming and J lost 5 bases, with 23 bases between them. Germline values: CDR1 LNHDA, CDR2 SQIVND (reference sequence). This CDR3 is CASSILAGPQMPHNEQFF. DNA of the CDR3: TGTGCCAGTAGTATCCTAGCAGGACCCCAAATGCCGCACAATGAGCAGTTCTTC.

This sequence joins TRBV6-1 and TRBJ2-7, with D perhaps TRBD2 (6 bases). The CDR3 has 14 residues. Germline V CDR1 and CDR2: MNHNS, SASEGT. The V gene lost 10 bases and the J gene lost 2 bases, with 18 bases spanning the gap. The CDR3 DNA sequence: TGTGCCACCCTCCGGGGGACGGTGGCCTACGAGCAGTACTTC. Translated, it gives CATLRGTVAYEQYF.

CDR3 region: CAWSPSPGSRDTQYF. In nucleotides, the CDR3 is TGTGCCTGGAGTCCCTCCCCGGGAAGCCGAGATACGCAGTATTTT. The chain uses TRBV30 and TRBJ2-3; tentative D call: TRBD2 (5 bases). Looked up from germline, CDR1 is GTSNPN and CDR2 is SVGIG (reference sequence). This CDR3 is 15 amino acids long. The V gene lost 2 bases and the J gene lost 5 bases, with 17 bases spanning the gap.